These T cell receptor beta chains were read from a single sample in a study of blood T cell repertoires in COVID-19. The protocol was immunoSEQ multiplex PCR, while the TCRdb copy is restricted to in-frame clones and leaves out a portion. In the table there are 200,000 to 250,000 clones, about nine tenths of which are singletons. The sample consisted of peripheral blood. These receptors were obtained from a woman aged 40 to 49 with acute or convalescent COVID-19. Both conserved end residues are part of each CDR3.

>TRBJ2-2|TRBV10-3
CAISESGTGGSGELFF
>TRBJ1-3|TRBV5-6
CASSPTGVGSRSGNTIYF
>TRBJ1-2|TRBV29-1
CSVEDTAPTYF
>TRBJ1-1|TRBV6-5
CATRGQGLTEAFF
>TRBJ1-1|TRBV5-1
CASSLDRGMNTEAFF
>TRBJ1-1|TRBV7-6
CASSSWGGGTEAFF
>TRBJ1-5|TRBV19
CASSSGRLGLSYSNQPQHF
>TRBJ1-2|TRBV11-2
CASAPGINYGYTF
>TRBJ1-2|TRBV2
CASSQATVNYGYTF
>TRBJ1-4|TRBV4-1
CASSQEGGTGGEKLFF
>TRBJ2-5|TRBV21-1
CASCGNRQETQYF
>TRBJ1-2|TRBV27
CASRGQGESNYGYTF
>TRBJ2-2|TRBV29-1
CSVEDQASGAGELFF
>TRBJ1-1|TRBV6-5
CASSYHRVGTEAFF
>TRBJ2-6|TRBV28
CASMAAGTGVLLSGANVLTF
>TRBJ2-1|TRBV7-9
CASQEIAGGTYNEQFF
>TRBJ2-1|TRBV10-1
CASSEMAGGYNEQFF
>TRBJ2-1|TRBV15
CATSRDNNEQFF
>TRBJ1-6|TRBV27
CASSFGTGVNSPLHF
>TRBJ2-1|TRBV30
CAWSPRGGEQFF
>TRBJ2-3|TRBV1
CTSSEGLAGAGDTQYF
>TRBJ1-1|TRBV30
CAWNPPDRGRFTEAFF
>TRBJ1-2|TRBV5-1
CASSLAGQGDGYTF
>TRBJ1-1|TRBV9
CASSIPSTVNTEAFF
>TRBJ1-1|TRBV11-2
CASSLSQGGNTEAFF
>TRBJ1-1|TRBV5-1
CASSPKTGEWRGTEAFF
>TRBJ2-3|TRBV11-2
CASSLAGDTQYF
>TRBJ1-1|TRBV4-1
CASSPGHENTEAFF